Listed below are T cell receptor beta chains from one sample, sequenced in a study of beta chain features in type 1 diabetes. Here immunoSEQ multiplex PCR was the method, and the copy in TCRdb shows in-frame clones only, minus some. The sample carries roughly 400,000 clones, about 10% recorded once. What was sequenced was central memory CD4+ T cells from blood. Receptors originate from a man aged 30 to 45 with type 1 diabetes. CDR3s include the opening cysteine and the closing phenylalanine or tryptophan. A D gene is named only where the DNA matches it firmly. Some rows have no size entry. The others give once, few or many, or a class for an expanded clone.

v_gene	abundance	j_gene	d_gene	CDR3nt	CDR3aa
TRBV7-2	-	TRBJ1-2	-	TGTGCCAGCAGCTTATGGCCCGTCGACCCCTATGGCTACACCTTC	CASSLWPVDPYGYTF
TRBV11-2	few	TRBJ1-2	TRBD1	TGTGCCAGCAGCTTAAAAACAGGGGTGGATAACTATGGCTACACCTTC	CASSLKTGVDNYGYTF
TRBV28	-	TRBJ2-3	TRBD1	TGTGCCAGCAGTTCGGGGACAGGGAAGGGGGCCACAGATACGCAGTATTTT	CASSSGTGKGATDTQYF
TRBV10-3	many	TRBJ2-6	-	TGTGCCATCAGTGGAGTAGTGGACATAGCTTCTGGGGCCAACGTCCTGACTTTC	CAISGVVDIASGANVLTF
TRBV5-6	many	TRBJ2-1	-	TGTGCCAGCAGCTTGGCCGGGGGCGCGCAGTTCTTC	CASSLAGGAQFF
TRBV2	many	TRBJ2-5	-	TGTGCCACCCAACCCGTAGCAGACCAAGAGACCCAGTACTTC	CATQPVADQETQYF
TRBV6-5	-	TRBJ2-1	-	TGTGCCAGCAGTTCCGCGGCAAGCTCCTACAATGAGCAGTTCTTC	CASSSAASSYNEQFF
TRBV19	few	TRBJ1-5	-	TGTGCCAGTAAGATTCGGGGGGCTCAAAGCAATCAGCCCCAGCATTTT	CASKIRGAQSNQPQHF
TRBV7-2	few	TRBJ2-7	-	TGTGCCAGCAGCGGTACGAGGGGATACGAGCAGTACTTC	CASSGTRGYEQYF
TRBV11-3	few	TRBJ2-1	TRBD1	TGTGCCAGCAGCTTAGACCCCGTGACAGGGAACAATGAGCAGTTCTTC	CASSLDPVTGNNEQFF
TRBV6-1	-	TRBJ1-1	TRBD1	TGTGCCAGCAGAGTAATGACAGGGGAGGTTGAAGCTTTCTTT	CASRVMTGEVEAFF
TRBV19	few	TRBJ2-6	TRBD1	TGTGCCAGTACCGATCAGGGGGCTGGGGCCAACGTCCTGACTTTC	CASTDQGAGANVLTF
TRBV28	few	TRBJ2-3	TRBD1	TGTGCCAGCAGTTCTCCGGGACAGGGAACAGATACGCAGTATTTT	CASSSPGQGTDTQYF
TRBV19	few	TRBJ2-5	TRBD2	TGTGCCAGTAGTTTCAGCGGGGGGGAGACCCAGTACTTC	CASSFSGGETQYF